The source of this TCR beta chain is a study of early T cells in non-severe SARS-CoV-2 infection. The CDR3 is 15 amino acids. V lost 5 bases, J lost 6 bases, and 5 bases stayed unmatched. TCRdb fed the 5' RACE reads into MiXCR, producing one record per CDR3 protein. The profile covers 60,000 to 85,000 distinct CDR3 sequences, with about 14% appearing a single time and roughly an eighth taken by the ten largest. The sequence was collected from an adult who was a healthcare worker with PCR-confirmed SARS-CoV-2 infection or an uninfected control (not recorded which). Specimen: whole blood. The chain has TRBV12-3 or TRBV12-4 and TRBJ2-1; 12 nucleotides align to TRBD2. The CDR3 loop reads CASSPRLAGANEQFF. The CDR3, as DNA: TGTGCCAGCAGTCCCCGACTAGCGGGAGCCAATGAGCAGTTCTTC.